The 21 T cell receptor beta chains in this list originate from one sample, sequenced in a study of CD8 T cells in Susac syndrome. Reverse transcription used about 0.5 to 1 ug RNA and random hexamers. TCRdb passed the immunoSEQ multiplex PCR reads through MiXCR, listing each CDR3 protein once. The profile covers fewer than 350,000 distinct CDR3 sequences, with approximately 91% appearing a single time and approximately 0.18% taken by the ten largest. The sequenced material came from CD8+ T cells from PBMCs. Receptor source: a human donor with multiple sclerosis.

V gene TRBV6-2 or TRBV6-3 combines with J gene TRBJ2-6; the D gene could be TRBD1 or TRBD2 (5 bases each). Germline lookup yields CDR1 MNHEY and CDR2 SVGEGT. This CDR3 has 16 residues. V was pared by 4 bases and J by 1 base, with 11 bases between. The CDR3 sequence: CASSSTEGSGANVLTF. CDR3 DNA: TGTGCCAGCAGTTCGACAGAGGGGTCTGGGGCCAACGTCCTGACTTTC.

The J gene is TRBJ2-7, the V gene TRBV20-1, with D possibly being TRBD2 (7 bases). Germline CDR1 is DFQATT and CDR2 is SNEGSKA (reference sequence). This CDR3 region has 16 residues. Trimming left V 3 bases short and J 3 bases short, with 21 bases between. CDR3 DNA sequence: TGCAGTGCTAGTCACCCGCCGGCGGGGGCCCTCTACGAGCAGTACTTC. Its translation is CSASHPPAGALYEQYF.

The chain links TRBV7-9 to TRBJ2-3; D ambiguous. Per the germline V gene, CDR1 is SEHNR and CDR2 is FQNEAQ (reference sequence). The CDR3 is made up of 13 amino acids. V lost 4 bases and J 6 bases, leaving 11 bases between the germline ends. The CDR3 is CASSSEISDTQYF. The CDR3 DNA reads TGTGCCAGCAGCTCCGAAATCAGCGATACGCAGTATTTT.

The rearrangement joins TRBV5-5 to TRBJ2-7; unclear D gene. Germline V gene sequence: CDR1 SGHKS, CDR2 YYEKEE (reference sequence). Trimming removed 4 bases from V and 3 bases from J, with 23 bases in between. CDR3 length: 17 amino acids. The CDR3 loop is CASSLLPLRKKGYEQYF. In DNA form, the CDR3 reads TGTGCCAGCAGCCTCCTCCCCCTAAGGAAGAAAGGCTACGAGCAGTACTTC.

The chain employs TRBV20-1 and TRBJ1-1; D is undetermined. Germline assignment: CDR1 DFQATT and CDR2 SNEGSKA (reference sequence). This CDR3 comprises 12 residues. V was clipped by 3 bases and J by 1 base, with 6 bases between them. The CDR3 protein is CSARDGNTEAFF. As DNA, the CDR3 is TGCAGTGCTAGGGACGGGAACACTGAAGCTTTCTTT.

The chain joins TRBV5-4 to TRBJ1-3; D unclear. There are 14 residues in the CDR3. CDR1 SGHNT and CDR2 YYREEE come from the germline V gene (reference sequence). V gave up 0 bases and J gave up 0 bases, with 4 bases separating them. The CDR3 region is CASSLVGSGNTIYF. The CDR3 region has the DNA TGTGCCAGCAGCTTGGTAGGCTCTGGAAACACCATATATTTT. Full variable domain (missing parts from reference TRBV5-4 and TRBJ1-3): ETGVTQSPTHLIKTRGQQVTLRCSSQSGHNTVSWYQQALGQGPQFIFQYYREEENGRGNFPPRFSGLQFPNYSSELNVNALELDDSALYLCASSLVGSGNTIYFGEGSWLTVV.

This chain joins TRBV27 and TRBJ2-7, with D hard to call. Trimming took off 4 bases at V and 3 bases at J, with 13 bases between the two ends. The CDR3 loop spans 14 amino acids. Looked up from germline, CDR1 is MNHEY and CDR2 is SMNVEV (reference sequence). The CDR3 nucleotides are TGTGCCAGCAGTTCCCCAGGACGGGTCTACGAGCAGTACTTC. Amino acids: CASSSPGRVYEQYF.

The chain is built from TRBV27 and TRBJ2-3, with 9 bases lining up with TRBD2. The CDR3 runs to 15 residues. The junction had 7 bases not matched to a gene; V was cut back by 4 bases and J by 5 bases. Germline V CDR1 and CDR2: MNHEY, SMNVEV (reference sequence). The CDR3 here is CASSSFAGGEDTQYF. The CDR3 nucleotides are TGTGCCAGCAGTTCATTCGCGGGAGGGGAAGATACGCAGTATTTT.

The rearrangement joins TRBV20-1 to TRBJ2-3; D possibly corresponds to TRBD1 (6 bases). The CDR3 length is 13 residues. V was pared by 5 bases and J by 3 bases, with 12 bases between. The germline CDR1 and CDR2 sequences are DFQATT and SNEGSKA (reference sequence). CDR3 amino acids: CSAPGGQTDTQYF. CDR3 DNA: TGCAGTGCTCCCGGAGGACAGACAGATACGCAGTATTTT.

The chain employs TRBV12-3 or TRBV12-4 and TRBJ2-1; D ambiguous. V was clipped by 6 bases and J by 15 bases, with 15 bases between them. The length of the CDR3 is 11 residues. The CDR3 sequence: CASRNGPLGFF. CDR3 nucleotide sequence: TGTGCCAGCAGGAATGGGCCGCTTGGGTTCTTC.

This clonotype was picked up one time. The V call is TRBV29-1, the J call TRBJ1-2, with D uncertain. The CDR3 has 11 amino acids. Germline V CDR1 and CDR2: SQVTM, ANQGSEA. V was pared by 3 bases and J by 9 bases, with 11 bases between. CDR3 DNA: TGCAGCGTTGACAAGGACGCGAGCTACACCTTC. It codes for CSVDKDASYTF.

This chain connects TRBV20-1 to TRBJ2-5; D may be TRBD1 (6 bases). This CDR3 has 16 amino acids. In germline, CDR1 is DFQATT, CDR2 SNEGSKA (reference sequence). The V gene lost 1 base and the J gene lost 1 base, with 16 bases spanning the gap. The CDR3 sequence is CSARVPGQTIQETQYF. CDR3 DNA: TGCAGTGCTAGAGTCCCCGGACAGACTATCCAAGAGACCCAGTACTTC.

The chain couples TRBV27 to TRBJ2-7; 7 nucleotides align to TRBD2. This CDR3 contains 16 residues. Per germline, CDR1 MNHEY and CDR2 SMNVEV (reference sequence). V dropped 5 bases and J dropped 2; count of bases not matched to a gene: 12. The CDR3 DNA is TGTGCCAGCAGTCCAACCGGGAGCGGACTAGCCTACGAGCAGTACTTC. Its translation is CASSPTGSGLAYEQYF.

This clonotype was recorded once. DNA for the CDR3: TGTGCCAGCAGTGAACTAGGTGGCTCTGGAAACACCATATATTTT. Protein: CASSELGGSGNTIYF. The chain is built from TRBV6-1 and TRBJ1-3; D is unclear. V lost 2 bases and J 0 bases, leaving 8 bases between the germline ends. CDR3 length: 15 residues. The germline CDR1 and CDR2 sequences are MNHNS and SASEGT.

V usage is TRBV11-3 and J usage is TRBJ2-5; tentatively, D is TRBD2 (5 bases). Trimming pared 4 bases from V and 5 bases from J, leaving 11 bases between. The CDR3 length is 13 residues. The germline V gene encodes CDR1 SGHNT and CDR2 YENEEA. The CDR3 reads CASSSGWQETQYF. Here the CDR3 DNA reads TGTGCCAGCAGCTCGGGATGGCAGGAGACCCAGTACTTC.

The CDR3 region is CASSFPMGDQNTQYF. CDR3 DNA sequence: TGTGCCAGCAGCTTCCCGATGGGAGACCAAAATACGCAGTATTTT. The chain couples TRBV7-9 to TRBJ2-3; perhaps TRBD2 as D (5 bases). CDR3 length: 15 amino acids. The V gene's germline CDR1 is SEHNR and CDR2 FQNEAQ (reference sequence). Trimming shortened V by 3 bases and J by 7 bases, and 17 bases separated the two germline ends.

The J gene is TRBJ1-2, the V gene TRBV19; D gene ambiguous. Trimming cost V 2 bases and J 8 bases, with 15 bases left between them. Germline CDR1 and CDR2: LNHDA and SQIVND (reference sequence). This CDR3 contains 14 residues. CDR3: CASSISQDRTGYTF. DNA of the CDR3: TGTGCCAGTAGTATATCGCAGGACCGGACGGGCTACACCTTC.

The rearrangement uses TRBV7-6 and TRBJ1-1; D remains ambiguous. Trimming pared 5 bases from V and 4 bases from J, leaving 11 bases between. Germline assignment: CDR1 SGHVS and CDR2 FNYEAQ. The CDR3 runs 13 residues. The CDR3: CASSRGGITEAFF. The CDR3 DNA reads as TGTGCCAGCAGCCGTGGTGGGATCACTGAAGCTTTCTTT.

This clonotype has only one observation. V and J are TRBV4-2 and TRBJ1-2; 7 positions agree with TRBD1. The V and J ends lost 4 bases and 3 bases, in that order; junction bases with no gene match: 11. Germline CDR1 LGHNA, CDR2 YNFKEQ. The CDR3 length is 16 residues. CDR3 in amino acids: CASSLVGGGEHYGYTF. CDR3 bases: TGTGCCAGCAGCCTGGTAGGGGGCGGAGAACACTATGGCTACACCTTC.

V gene TRBV12-5 combines with J gene TRBJ2-2; D not resolved. The CDR3 is made up of 15 amino acids. Trimming stripped 2 bases from V and 3 bases from J, with 10 bases between. Germline V gives CDR1 LGHNT, CDR2 FRNRAP. The CDR3 bases are TGTGCTAGTGGTTTGTTGTCACAGTACACCGGGGAGCTGTTTTTT. Its protein is CASGLLSQYTGELFF.

This rearrangement joins TRBV30 to TRBJ2-1; TRBD2 aligns across 11 bases. Germline CDR1 is GTSNPN and CDR2 is SVGIG (reference sequence). The J segment lost 6 bases and the V segment lost 3 bases, leaving 16 bases of the junction unmatched. The CDR3 extends over 18 amino acids. This CDR3 is CAWRERGLAVGGRNEQFF. In nucleotides, the CDR3 is TGTGCCTGGAGGGAACGGGGACTAGCGGTTGGGGGGCGCAATGAGCAGTTCTTC.